The following is a TCR beta chain sequence with its context. The data were taken from a study of blood T cell repertoires in COVID-19. Turning to the study itself: Acute-phase and convalescent COVID-19 samples originated in the United States, Italy and Spain. Sources were T cells, B-cell-depleted T cells, or PBMCs; the material itself was cDNA or gDNA.

In the original workflow: Amplified reference gene primers provided the basis for estimating nucleated cell counts. Some clones are missing from TCRdb's copy, which holds only in-frame ones; the method was immunoSEQ multiplex PCR. For V, J and clone size, that table is used; D and trimming come from the DNA. The sample includes approximately 120,000 clones, around three quarters of them seen just once. Between the trimmed V and J ends, which lost 5 bases and 7 bases, there was a span of 12 bases. This CDR3 spans 14 amino acids. Germline V gene sequence: CDR1 SGHAT, CDR2 FQNNGV. This TCR was sampled from a human donor in a cohort sampled during active or convalescent COVID-19. V and J are TRBV11-2 and TRBJ1-6; no definite D call. The sample consisted of peripheral blood. Here the CDR3 reads CASSPRGLNSPLHF. CDR3 nucleotide sequence: TGTGCCAGCAGCCCACGGGGTTTGAATTCACCCCTCCACTTT.